This TCR beta chain stems from a study of cytomegalovirus exposure and HLA in healthy donors. Whole-study findings and limits: The availability of immune exposure information extended only to CMV serostatus. Relative to the approximately 700-donor mean, N-insertions were reportedly fewer in an Asian-associated ancestry cluster in a later analysis.

The CDR3 loop spans 11 amino acids. The germline V gene encodes CDR1 SNHLY and CDR2 FYNNEI. V lost 6 bases and J lost 2, with 5 bases in between. PCR employed 60 Vbeta and 13 Jbeta primers. Data came from immunoSEQ multiplex PCR; TCRdb stores just in-frame clones and leaves some out. Across roughly 100,000 clones, the top ten clones capture 3.5% of the sample. With respect to this clone: The target antigen is unknown. Additional DNA sequences in this sample encode the identical CDR3.

Specimen: PBMCs. V is TRBV2 and J is TRBJ2-7; D is ambiguous. The sequence was obtained from a man aged 40-49 years in good health and CMV-seronegative. DNA for the CDR3: TGTGCCAGCAGCCAAACCTACGAGCAGTACTTC. Translated: CASSQTYEQYF. Drawing the rest from reference TRBV2 and TRBJ2-7, the complete variable domain is EPEVTQTPSHQVTQMGQEVILRCVPISNHLYFYWYRQILGQKVEFLVSFYNNEISEKSEIFDDQFSVERPDGSNFTLKIRSTKLEDSAMYFCASSQTYEQYFGPGTRLTVT.